These 17 T cell receptor beta chains were all obtained from the same sample, sequenced in a study of T-cell memory formation after mild COVID-19. TCRdb called the 5' RACE reads again in MiXCR, with one record for every CDR3 protein. The sample lists about 210,000 distinct CDR3 sequences; over 9.5% were seen once. The sample comprised PBMCs or a T cell subset sorted from them (not recorded which). The source is a man between 18 and 29 years old who had mild COVID-19 (a few samples of this study predate the infection). Cell type and time point are not known.

This rearrangement joins TRBV12-3 or TRBV12-4 to TRBJ1-1; 12 nucleotides line up with TRBD1. V shed 5 bases, J shed 11 bases, and the junction held 15 bases outside the gene matches. This CDR3 spans 16 amino acids. The CDR3 reads CASSTQPGQGAIVAFF. In DNA, the CDR3 is TGTGCCAGCAGTACCCAACCGGGACAGGGGGCGATTGTCGCTTTCTTT.

Many counts were recorded for this clonotype. This rearrangement joins TRBV7-2 to TRBJ1-2; the D gene is possibly TRBD1 (5 bases). Trimming cost V 5 bases and J 2 bases, with 9 bases left between them. The germline V gene has CDR1 SGHTA and CDR2 FQGNSA. This CDR3 spans 13 amino acids. CDR3 in amino acids: CASSLDKNYGYTF. DNA of the CDR3: TGTGCCAGCAGCCTGGACAAAAACTATGGCTACACCTTC.

This sequence joins TRBV5-1 and TRBJ2-2; TRBD2 matches 11 bases. V gave up 3 bases and J gave up 2 bases; unmatched junction bases: 3. In germline, CDR1 is SGHRS, CDR2 YFSETQ. The CDR3 length is 16 residues. Here the CDR3 DNA reads TGCGCCAGCAGCTATGGACTAGCGGGCAACACCGGGGAGCTGTTTTTT. This encodes CASSYGLAGNTGELFF.

This chain links TRBV7-2 with TRBJ2-5; 8 positions match TRBD2. CDR1 SGHTA and CDR2 FQGNSA come from the germline V gene. The CDR3 runs to 14 residues. With 5 bases clipped from V and 5 bases from J, the junction kept 7 bases outside the gene matches. The CDR3 loop reads CASSPRGVGETQYF. As DNA, the CDR3 is TGTGCCAGCAGCCCGCGGGGGGTGGGGGAGACCCAGTACTTC. The variable domain in full, with the rest retrieved from reference TRBV7-2 and TRBJ2-5, is GAGVSQSPSNKVTEKGKDVELRCDPISGHTALYWYRQSLGQGLEFLIYFQGNSAPDKSGLPSDRFSAERTGGSVSTLTIQRTQQEDSAVYLCASSPRGVGETQYFGPGTRLLVL.

This clonotype has at least ten counts. The chain links TRBV7-2 to TRBJ2-1; the D is unclear. The CDR3 has 13 amino acids. Trimming stripped 8 bases from V and 3 bases from J, with 11 bases between. CDR1 SGHTA and CDR2 FQGNSA come from the germline V gene. The CDR3 sequence: CASRRTYYNEQFF. CDR3 coding DNA: TGTGCCAGCCGGCGGACGTACTACAATGAGCAGTTCTTC.

There are a few counts of this clonotype. V gene TRBV7-9 combines with J gene TRBJ2-6; D ambiguous. V shed 7 bases and J shed 1 base, with 5 bases lying between them. Germline values: CDR1 SEHNR, CDR2 FQNEAQ (reference sequence). The CDR3 has 13 residues. The CDR3, as DNA: TGTGCCAGCACCCAATCTGGGGCCAACGTCCTGACTTTC. It yields the protein CASTQSGANVLTF.

The chain carries TRBV5-1 and TRBJ1-3; the D gene is possibly TRBD1 (5 bases). Germline V lookup: CDR1 SGHRS, CDR2 YFSETQ. V was shortened by 4 bases and J by 0 bases, with 14 bases between the two germline ends. This CDR3 has 16 residues. The CDR3 is CASSTGGAASGNTIYF. The CDR3 DNA follows: TGCGCCAGCAGCACCGGCGGGGCTGCCTCTGGAAACACCATATATTTT.

This clonotype was seen more than once but under ten times. The chain combines TRBV12-3 or TRBV12-4 with TRBJ2-1; D uncertain. The CDR3 extends over 15 amino acids. Between the trimmed V and J ends, which lost 7 bases and 2 bases, there was a span of 15 bases. CDR3 sequence (DNA): TGTGCCAGCAAAAACGCCCCAAGGGCCTACAATGAGCAGTTCTTC. Amino acid sequence: CASKNAPRAYNEQFF.

This clonotype showed up just a few times. The genes are TRBV28 and TRBJ1-6, with a weak D call TRBD1 (6 bases). Trimming shortened V by 5 bases and J by 4 bases, and 9 bases separated the two germline ends. Germline CDR1 reads MDHEN; CDR2 reads SYDVKM. The CDR3 has 14 amino acids. The CDR3 DNA is TGTGCCAGCAGTCAACAGGGATATAATTCACCCCTCCACTTT. This encodes CASSQQGYNSPLHF.

In its sample, this clonotype was seen a few times. The rearrangement uses TRBV3-1 and TRBJ2-3; D is perhaps TRBD2 (6 bases). CDR1 LGHDT and CDR2 YNNKEL come from the germline V gene (reference sequence). The CDR3 is 16 residues long. V lost 4 bases and J lost 2, with 16 bases in between. CDR3 in amino acids: CASSRPRAGLTDTQYF. CDR3 in DNA: TGTGCCAGCAGCCGTCCTAGGGCGGGGCTCACAGATACGCAGTATTTT.

The chain employs TRBV5-1 and TRBJ2-3, with 10 bases fitting TRBD2. This CDR3 has 14 residues. Germline CDR1 reads SGHRS; CDR2 reads YFSETQ. V was pared by 0 bases and J by 5 bases, with 0 bases of the junction left unmatched. This CDR3 reads CASSLGTSGDTQYF. CDR3 bases: TGCGCCAGCAGCTTGGGGACTAGCGGAGATACGCAGTATTTT.

This clonotype was detected only a few times. This chain joins TRBV29-1 and TRBJ1-3; D call uncertain. V lost 4 bases and J lost 4, with 8 bases in between. Germline V lookup: CDR1 SQVTM, CDR2 ANQGSEA. The CDR3 has 12 residues. The CDR3 nucleotides are TGCAGCGTTGGGACGGGAGGAAACACCATATATTTT. Its translation: CSVGTGGNTIYF. The complete variable domain, with remaining parts taken from reference TRBV29-1 and TRBJ1-3, reads SAVISQKPSRDICQRGTSLTIQCQVDSQVTMMFWYRQQPGQSLTLIATANQGSEATYESGFVIDKFPISRPNLTFSTLTVSNMSPEDSSIYLCSVGTGGNTIYFGEGSWLTVV.

The chain combines TRBV28 with TRBJ2-1; 8 bases agree with TRBD1. The junction had 11 bases not matched to a gene; V was cut back by 9 bases and J by 1 base. The CDR3 spans 16 residues. Germline V gene lookup returns CDR1 MDHEN and CDR2 SYDVKM. The CDR3 spells CARFSLRGPSYNEQFF. The DNA of the CDR3 is TGTGCCAGGTTTTCCCTCAGGGGGCCATCCTACAATGAGCAGTTCTTC.

This clonotype has only a few counts. J is TRBJ2-7 and V is TRBV18; D not certain. The CDR3 is 13 amino acids. V dropped 3 bases and J dropped 2 bases, with 8 bases sitting between them. Germline CDR1 KGHSH, CDR2 LQKENI. The CDR3 loop is CASSPSRTYEQYV. As DNA, the CDR3 is TGTGCCAGCTCACCGTCAAGGACCTACGAGCAGTACGTC.

The genes are TRBV4-2 and TRBJ2-5; TRBD2 might be the D (5 bases). The CDR3 spans 16 residues. V was shortened by 2 bases and J by 4 bases, with 17 bases between the two germline ends. Germline CDR1 LGHNA, CDR2 YNFKEQ. This chain's CDR3 is CASSQLGAVVSETQYF. Here the CDR3 DNA reads TGTGCCAGCAGCCAACTGGGAGCGGTTGTTTCAGAGACCCAGTACTTC.

This clonotype was seen a handful of times. The gene calls are TRBV6-2 or TRBV6-3 and TRBJ2-2; D remains unclear. The V gene's germline CDR1 is MNHEY and CDR2 SVGEGT. Trimming took 2 bases from V and 0 from J, leaving 7 bases between them. This CDR3 contains 15 residues. The DNA for the CDR3 is TGTGCCAGCAGTTACCCGTCAGCGAACACCGGGGAGCTGTTTTTT. Translated: CASSYPSANTGELFF.

This chain connects TRBV19 to TRBJ1-5, with D possibly matching TRBD1 (5 bases). CDR3 size: 12 residues. The germline V and J ends were trimmed by 9 bases and 7 bases, with 13 bases remaining between them. Per the germline V gene, CDR1 is LNHDA and CDR2 is SQIVND (reference sequence). This CDR3 reads CASTREGQPQHF. CDR3 nucleotides: TGTGCCAGCACCAGGGAGGGGCAGCCCCAGCATTTT.